One sample yielded the 13 T cell receptor beta chains listed below, sequenced in a study of shared clonotypes between healthy human individuals. Only in-frame clones appear in the TCRdb table, and some are missing; sequencing was by immunoSEQ multiplex PCR. Here the sample spans some 2 million clones, roughly 94% being singletons. The source material was naive CD4+ T cells sorted from blood. Subset noted: CD45RA+ positively selected. The source of these receptors is a man aged 18 to 29 in good health.

CDR3 coding DNA: TGTGCCAGCAGTTACTCAGGCCAGGTCTATGGCTACACCTTC. Translating it yields CASSYSGQVYGYTF. The genes are TRBV6-5 and TRBJ1-2; no reliable D call. The CDR3 is 14 residues long. Trimming took 0 bases from V and 4 from J, leaving 9 bases between them. The germline V gene encodes CDR1 MNHEY and CDR2 SVGAGI.

The chain recombines TRBV7-9 with TRBJ2-7; D not resolved. The ends were cut back, 2 bases at V and 6 bases at J, with 8 bases in the middle. This CDR3 contains 12 residues. The germline V gene encodes CDR1 SEHNR and CDR2 FQNEAQ (reference sequence). The CDR3 loop reads CASSLTFGEQYF. CDR3 nucleotides: TGTGCCAGCAGCTTAACTTTCGGCGAGCAGTACTTC.

Remarks on this clone: This sample includes further DNA sequences coding for the same CDR3. The chain carries TRBV5-1 and TRBJ2-7; D is undetermined. V shed 0 bases and J shed 4 bases, with 5 bases lying between them. The CDR3 is 12 amino acids. The V gene's germline CDR1 is SGHRS and CDR2 YFSETQ. The CDR3 sequence is CASSLVGYEQYF. CDR3 DNA sequence: TGCGCCAGCAGCTTGGTCGGATACGAGCAGTACTTC.

The chain combines TRBV7-2 with TRBJ2-5; 7 bases match TRBD2. Per the germline V gene, CDR1 is SGHTA and CDR2 is FQGNSA. The length of the CDR3 is 17 residues. V shed 4 bases and J 3 bases; nucleotides not matched to a gene: 14. The CDR3 nucleotides are TGTGCCAGCAGCTCGACCCCCTTTGGAGCGGGAAAAGAGACCCAGTACTTC. Translation: CASSSTPFGAGKETQYF.

The gene calls are TRBV4-1 and TRBJ1-2, with 7 bases that match TRBD1. The germline CDR1 and CDR2 sequences are MGHRA and YSYEKL. V lost 3 bases, J lost 4 bases, and 23 bases stayed unmatched. The CDR3 length is 20 residues. The CDR3 is CASSHNQGGHIETRGYGYTF. Here the CDR3 DNA reads TGCGCCAGCAGCCATAACCAGGGGGGTCACATTGAGACGAGGGGCTATGGCTACACCTTC.

The chain combines TRBV10-1 with TRBJ2-3, with unresolved D. The ends were cut back, 0 bases at V and 6 bases at J, with 10 bases in the middle. The CDR3 covers 14 residues. Germline lookup yields CDR1 WNHNN and CDR2 SYGVQD (reference sequence). CDR3 protein: CASSESSLDDTQYF. DNA of the CDR3: TGCGCCAGCAGTGAGTCTTCCCTCGACGATACGCAGTATTTT.

V and J are TRBV15 and TRBJ1-2; D ambiguous. Looked up from germline, CDR1 is LNHNV and CDR2 is YYDKDF (reference sequence). V was pared by 0 bases and J by 11 bases, with 16 bases between. CDR3 length: 14 residues. The CDR3 bases are TGTGCCACCAGCAGAGATCTGGACGCCTTCCGGTACACCTTC. The encoded protein is CATSRDLDAFRYTF.

The rearrangement joins TRBV11-2 to TRBJ2-1; D assignment may be TRBD1 or TRBD2 (5 bases each). The CDR3 is made up of 17 amino acids. The ends were cut back, 1 base at V and 8 bases at J, with 21 bases in the middle. Germline V gene sequence: CDR1 SGHAT, CDR2 FQNNGV. As DNA, the CDR3 is TGTGCCAGCAGCTTAGGTCTTAAGTCGGGGTTAGGGGATGAGCAGTTCTTC. Translated: CASSLGLKSGLGDEQFF.

This chain joins TRBV28 and TRBJ1-2, with TRBD1 matching over 8 bases. Germline V gene lookup returns CDR1 MDHEN and CDR2 SYDVKM. The CDR3 covers 16 residues. Losses at the gene ends were 5 bases for V and 2 bases for J; bases not matched to a gene: 10. CDR3 DNA: TGTGCCAGCAGTACTATGGGGACAGGACGAAACTATGGCTACACCTTC. Translating gives CASSTMGTGRNYGYTF.

This chain connects TRBV6-6 to TRBJ2-7, with 8 nucleotides matching TRBD1. The CDR3 has 14 amino acids. The V segment lost 7 bases and the J segment 2 bases; nucleotides outside the gene matches: 7. Germline V gives CDR1 MNHNY, CDR2 SVGAGI (reference sequence). The CDR3 sequence is CASNSGTGTYEQYF. DNA for the CDR3: TGTGCCAGCAATTCTGGGACAGGCACCTACGAGCAGTACTTC.

V is TRBV7-9 and J is TRBJ1-2, with D possibly TRBD1 on 5 matching bases. Germline CDR1 SEHNR, CDR2 FQNEAQ (reference sequence). Trimming pared 1 base from V and 6 bases from J, leaving 9 bases between. CDR3 length equals 13 residues. Written as DNA, the CDR3 is TGTGCCAGCAGCTTAGTGGGGGTAAATGGCTACACCTTC. This translates into CASSLVGVNGYTF. The full variable domain, rest sourced from reference TRBV7-9 and TRBJ1-2, is DTGVSQNPRHKITKRGQNVTFRCDPISEHNRLYWYRQTLGQGPEFLTYFQNEAQLEKSRLLSDRFSAERPKGSFSTLEIQRTEQGDSAMYLCASSLVGVNGYTFGSGTRLTVV.

This chain links TRBV6-6 with TRBJ1-1; D not certain. Germline CDR1 reads MNHNY; CDR2 reads SVGAGI (reference sequence). V was cut by 3 bases and J by 2 bases, with 10 bases left in between. This CDR3 region has 14 residues. The CDR3 DNA follows: TGTGCCAGCAGTTATGGGTCAGATAACACTGAAGCTTTCTTT. Translated, it gives CASSYGSDNTEAFF.

A note on this clone: Other DNA sequences in this sample translate to the same CDR3. The chain employs TRBV9 and TRBJ1-1; D remains ambiguous. This CDR3 region has 13 residues. Germline assignment: CDR1 SGDLS and CDR2 YYNGEE. The germline V and J ends were trimmed by 0 bases and 0 bases, with 3 bases remaining between them. CDR3 loop: CASSVALNTEAFF. For the CDR3, the DNA is TGTGCCAGCAGCGTAGCACTGAACACTGAAGCTTTCTTT.